The clone carrying this TCR beta chain was found a few times. Its target is unknown. This record comes from a study of T-cell memory formation after mild COVID-19. V was trimmed by 7 bases and J by 4 bases, leaving 14 bases between them. From germline, CDR1 is DFQATT and CDR2 SNEGSKA (reference sequence). The CDR3 runs to 13 residues. Study conclusions and caveats: Day 15 to 85 contracting clones showed balanced CD4/CD8; day 15 to 37 expanders favored CD4+. Clones from the second wave (peaking day 37) had unconfirmed SARS-CoV-2 specificity. Within pre-infection memory, some responding clones were found, suggesting cross-reactive memory joined.

After 5'RACE with constant-segment primers, TCR alpha and TCR beta cDNA libraries carrying sample barcodes and UMIs were obtained. TCRdb recomputed calls from the 5' RACE reads with MiXCR, one row per CDR3 protein. The top ten clones hold 2.1% of a sample with almost 250,000 distinct CDR3 sequences, roughly 14% of them seen once. Material for sequencing was PBMCs or a T cell subset sorted from them (not recorded which). The rearrangement links TRBV20-1 to TRBJ2-1; tentatively, D is TRBD2 (6 bases). This sequence originates from an adult woman who had mild COVID-19 (a few samples of this study predate the infection). Cell type and time point are not known. The CDR3 region is CSGRGPQYNEQFF. CDR3 DNA: TGCAGTGGGCGGGGACCGCAATACAATGAGCAGTTCTTC.